This section outlines one T cell receptor beta chain sequence together with its context. Its specificity is not known. Sequencing was performed with immunoSEQ multiplex PCR; in TCRdb, only in-frame clones are kept and a portion is missing. The sample carries roughly 1,000,000 clones, around 78% recorded once. This sample is drawn from a study of shared clonotypes between healthy human individuals. Regarding the study as a whole: The study found lower generation probabilities in non-shared clonotypes than in those shared by all four donors.

This receptor was obtained from a man between 18 and 29 years old in good health. Some clones in this sample may be carry-over from other donors' samples. The sequencing sample was made of memory CD4+ T cells from PBMCs. Subset here: CD45RA-negative fraction.

CDR3: CASSEPAQTGRNTIYF. CDR3 DNA sequence: TGTGCCAGCAGTGAACCGGCCCAGACAGGTCGAAACACCATATATTTT. The J gene is TRBJ1-3, the V gene TRBV25-1; tentatively, D is TRBD1 (6 bases). V was shortened by 2 bases and J by 5 bases, with 16 bases between the two germline ends. Germline values: CDR1 MGHDK, CDR2 SYGVNS. This CDR3 comprises 16 residues.